This T cell receptor (beta chain) is from a study of radiotherapy plus CTLA-4 blockade in lung cancer (dated by TCRdb to the late 2010s). For context, the study as a whole: Among the enrolled patients, approximately 18% had an objective response, and about 29% reached disease control.

The library was obtained by the immunoSEQ multiplex PCR assay. TCRdb provides this immuneACCESS table in a form limited to in-frame rearrangements. Some clones are lacking; in checked studies, under half of them reflect an unresolved V gene, and why the rest are absent is not known. The sample table shows about 85,000 clones, and 70% to 90% are seen once. More than 2% of the sample goes to the ten largest clones. Overall results and qualifications from the work: After treatment with radiotherapy and ipilimumab, TCR clones that originated in tumors expanded in peripheral blood. The strongest predictors of response were reported to be early dynamic shifts in blood T cell clones along with a rise in serum interferon-beta following radiation.

In this study, focal radiation therapy paired with CTLA-4 blockade (ipilimumab) was tested in patients who had chemo-refractory metastatic non-small-cell lung cancer. The CDR3 has 12 amino acids, counting the end cysteine and phenylalanine. Here the CDR3 DNA is all that survives: 36 bases in frame from base 1. CDR1 and CDR2, per the germline V gene, are MGHDK and SYGVNS. V ends up 8 bases short and J 8 bases short, with an unmatched junction base count of 6. Comments on this clone: Its antigen remains undetermined. Base-call qualities are not available, and no considerably larger clone is one nucleotide away.

This TCR was recovered from a human donor with non-small cell lung cancer who had a partial response to radiotherapy plus ipilimumab. The sample was peripheral blood, taken from a patient treated with radiotherapy plus ipilimumab. In this chain, TRBV25-1 is recombined with TRBJ2-1; TRBD2 aligns with 7 central bases. CDR3 protein: CASGGLGDEQFF. The sequenced DNA is TGTGCCAGCGGTGGACTAGGCGATGAGCAGTTCTTC. The variable domain in full, with residues beyond the CDR3 obtained from the reference TRBV25-1 and TRBJ2-1 genes, is EADIYQTPRYLVIGTGKKITLECSQTMGHDKMYWYQQDPGMELHLIHYSYGVNSTEKGDLSSESTVSRIRTEHFPLTLESARPSHTSQYLCASGGLGDEQFFGPGTRLTVL.